Listed here are 10 T cell receptor beta chains from one sample, sequenced in a study of cytomegalovirus exposure and HLA in healthy donors. The method was immunoSEQ multiplex PCR; TCRdb's version includes in-frame clones alone and lacks a portion of them. The sample holds fewer than 200,000 clones, about 89% seen once. Specimen: PBMCs. Receptor source: a young man in good health and CMV-seropositive.

V usage is TRBV9 and J usage is TRBJ1-2; 8 nucleotides line up with TRBD1. J was trimmed by 1 base and V by 2 bases; bases with no gene match: 7. The CDR3 contains 16 residues. CDR1 SGDLS and CDR2 YYNGEE come from the germline V gene. The CDR3 nucleotides are TGTGCCAGCAGCGTCGACCAGGGGGCGGTTAACTATGGCTACACCTTC. This codes for CASSVDQGAVNYGYTF.

This chain connects TRBV7-9 to TRBJ2-1; D not resolved. V was shortened by 5 bases and J by 6 bases, with 20 bases between the two germline ends. CDR3 size: 16 residues. From germline, CDR1 is SEHNR and CDR2 FQNEAQ (reference sequence). In nucleotides, the CDR3 is TGTGCCAGCAGCCAAGACCCCGGAAGGAAAGCCAATGAGCAGTTCTTC. It yields the protein CASSQDPGRKANEQFF.

The DNA for the CDR3 is TGTGCCTGGAGCACGGGACACCTAAATTCACCCCTCCACTTT. It yields the protein CAWSTGHLNSPLHF. The V and J genes are TRBV30 and TRBJ1-6, with D possibly matching TRBD1 (6 bases). V lost 3 bases to trimming and J lost 7 bases, with 13 bases between them. There are 14 residues in the CDR3. CDR1 is GTSNPN and CDR2 is SVGIG in the germline V gene (reference sequence).

The chain joins TRBV30 to TRBJ2-7; no clear D gene. The V end was cut by 3 bases, the J end by 12 bases, with 15 bases between. Per germline, CDR1 GTSNPN and CDR2 SVGIG (reference sequence). This CDR3 comprises 11 residues. The CDR3 bases are TGTGCCTGGAGGGATACGTCGGTGGGGTACTTC. Its translation is CAWRDTSVGYF.

The CDR3 DNA follows: TGTGCCAGCAGCGTAGCCCCAGGGGGCTACGAGCAGTACTTC. Its translation is CASSVAPGGYEQYF. J is TRBJ2-7 and V is TRBV9, with 7 bases identical to TRBD1. The CDR3 spans 14 residues. Germline CDR1 is SGDLS and CDR2 is YYNGEE. V shed 0 bases, J shed 3 bases, and the junction held 3 bases outside the gene matches.

The chain couples TRBV5-6 to TRBJ2-7; TRBD1 agrees at 10 bases. The germline gives CDR1 SGHDT, CDR2 YYEEEE. The J segment lost 5 bases and the V segment lost 5 bases, leaving 7 bases of the junction unmatched. The CDR3 runs to 14 residues. DNA for the CDR3: TGTGCCAGCAGTTCCGGGACAGGGGTACACGAGCAGTACTTC. Translated: CASSSGTGVHEQYF.

V gene TRBV19 combines with J gene TRBJ1-5, with unresolved D. Trimming took off 5 bases at V and 0 bases at J, with 17 bases between the two ends. The CDR3 has 17 amino acids. Germline V lookup: CDR1 LNHDA, CDR2 SQIVND (reference sequence). CDR3 amino acids: CASSPVDTSYSNQPQHF. CDR3 DNA: TGTGCCAGTAGTCCGGTAGACACGTCGTATAGCAATCAGCCCCAGCATTTT. The complete variable domain, with remaining parts taken from reference TRBV19 and TRBJ1-5, reads DGGITQSPKYLFRKEGQNVTLSCEQNLNHDAMYWYRQDPGQGLRLIYYSQIVNDFQKGDIAEGYSVSREKKESFPLTVTSAQKNPTAFYLCASSPVDTSYSNQPQHFGDGTRLSIL.

V is TRBV2 and J is TRBJ1-2; the match to TRBD1 covers 7 bases. The germline gives CDR1 SNHLY, CDR2 FYNNEI. The length of the CDR3 is 16 residues. The J segment lost 4 bases and the V segment lost 4 bases, leaving 12 bases of the junction unmatched. The CDR3: CASSGSTGLGGYGYTF. The CDR3 bases are TGTGCCAGCAGTGGATCGACAGGGCTTGGTGGCTATGGCTACACCTTC.

The gene calls are TRBV19 and TRBJ2-7, with D perhaps matching TRBD1 (5 bases). Germline loops: CDR1 LNHDA, CDR2 SQIVND (reference sequence). V was cut by 3 bases and J by 3 bases, with 9 bases left in between. The CDR3 consists of 13 residues. In DNA, the CDR3 is TGTGCCAGTAGTATCGGGCAGGGCTACGAGCAGTACTTC. Its protein is CASSIGQGYEQYF.

The V and J genes are TRBV11-3 and TRBJ1-2; TRBD1 might be the D (5 bases). Germline V CDR1 and CDR2: SGHNT, YENEEA. Trimming removed 5 bases at V and 3 bases at J, with 16 bases between. CDR3 length: 15 residues. CDR3 DNA: TGTGCCAGCAGCCCGGGGACCTGGGGTGACTATGGCTACACCTTC. This codes for CASSPGTWGDYGYTF.